This T cell receptor (beta chain) was sequenced during a study of blood T cells in healthy people across ages. In regard to this clonotype: A read error may produce the germline difference seen at one junction end.

The use of a sample-barcoded 5' primer and a J-beta primer mix characterized a second PCR of roughly 6 to 11 cycles. TCRdb reprocessed the 5' RACE reads with MiXCR, giving one entry per CDR3 protein. Here the sample spans about 1.7 million distinct CDR3 sequences, over 25% being singletons. Extractions gave at least 5.5 micrograms of total RNA per sample. Looked up from germline, CDR1 is MNHEY and CDR2 is SVGAGI. The CDR3 has 13 amino acids. The genes are TRBV6-5 and TRBJ2-1; D unresolved. This receptor was obtained from a woman in her twenties or thirties in good health. Source material: blood. CDR3 amino acids: CASGYSSASDQFF. CDR3 in DNA: TGTGCCAGCGGTTACTCATCCGCGAGCGACCAGTTCTTC.